This entry concerns a single TCR beta chain. An end of the junction does not agree with germline; a read error may underlie this. These data are taken from a study of blood T cell repertoires in COVID-19. Overall study context: Nucleic acid was either cDNA or gDNA, and it came from T cells, B-cell-depleted T cells, or PBMCs.

CDR3 length: 10 residues. The V gene's germline CDR1 is SGHNT and CDR2 YENEEA. Per the original methods: Quantification of nucleated cells was approximated via reference gene primer amplification. Profiling relied on immunoSEQ multiplex PCR, and the TCRdb table lists in-frame clones only, not all of them. V, J and clone size are taken as reported in that table, and D and trimming were inferred from the DNA itself. The table records 200,000 or so clones, more than 70% of them present only once. The material sequenced was peripheral blood. The chain joins TRBV11-3 to TRBJ1-2; unclear D gene. The sequence was collected from a woman in her fifties or sixties with acute or convalescent COVID-19. The CDR3 protein is CASSSTPHPF. The DNA for the CDR3 is TGTGCCAGCAGCTCGACACCCCACCCATTC.